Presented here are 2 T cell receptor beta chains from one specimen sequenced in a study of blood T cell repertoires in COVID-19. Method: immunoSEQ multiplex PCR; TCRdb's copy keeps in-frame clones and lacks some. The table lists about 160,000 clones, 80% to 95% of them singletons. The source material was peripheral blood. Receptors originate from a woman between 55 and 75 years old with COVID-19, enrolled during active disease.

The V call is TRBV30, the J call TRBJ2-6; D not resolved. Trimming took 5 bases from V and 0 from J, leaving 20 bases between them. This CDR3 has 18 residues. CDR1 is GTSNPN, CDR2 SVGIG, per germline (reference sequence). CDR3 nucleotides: TGTGCCTGGCTTCCTCTTTTATGGCCCCGCTCTGGGGCCAACGTCCTGACTTTC. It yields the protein CAWLPLLWPRSGANVLTF.

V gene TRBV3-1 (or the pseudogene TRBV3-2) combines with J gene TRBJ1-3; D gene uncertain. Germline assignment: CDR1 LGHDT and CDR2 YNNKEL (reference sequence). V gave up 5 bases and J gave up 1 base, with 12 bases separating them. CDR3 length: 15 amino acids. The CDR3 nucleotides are TGTGCCAGCAGCTCACTACCGATATCTGGAAACACCATATATTTT. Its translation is CASSSLPISGNTIYF.